This TCR beta chain was observed in a study of T cell responses to AZD1222 COVID-19 vaccine. Data came from immunoSEQ multiplex PCR; TCRdb stores just in-frame clones and leaves some out. Seen here are 100,000 to 150,000 clones, about nine tenths observed once, and the top ten hold 1.5% to 2%. Per germline, CDR1 SGHNT and CDR2 YYREEE (reference sequence). CDR3 length: 12 residues. Points on this clone: The antigen is undetermined. Relative to the germline gene, one junction end is altered; a read error may explain this.

Findings of the study overall: Spike-specific TCR breadth and depth went up after people got two AZD1222 doses. Regions left unmutated in variants are reportedly the target of nearly half of spike-specific TCRs. Donors were chiefly white British, with a greater number of females, and clonal diversity was perhaps underestimated.

The receptor comes from an adult who received the AZD1222 COVID-19 vaccine. Sequenced here: peripheral blood, sampled 28 days after the second AZD1222 dose. This chain links TRBV5-4 with TRBJ1-2, with a tentative D call TRBD1 (6 bases). The CDR3 DNA sequence: TGTGCCAGCAGCTTGGAGGTCGGGACAATTGCCTTC. Translated: CASSLEVGTIAF.